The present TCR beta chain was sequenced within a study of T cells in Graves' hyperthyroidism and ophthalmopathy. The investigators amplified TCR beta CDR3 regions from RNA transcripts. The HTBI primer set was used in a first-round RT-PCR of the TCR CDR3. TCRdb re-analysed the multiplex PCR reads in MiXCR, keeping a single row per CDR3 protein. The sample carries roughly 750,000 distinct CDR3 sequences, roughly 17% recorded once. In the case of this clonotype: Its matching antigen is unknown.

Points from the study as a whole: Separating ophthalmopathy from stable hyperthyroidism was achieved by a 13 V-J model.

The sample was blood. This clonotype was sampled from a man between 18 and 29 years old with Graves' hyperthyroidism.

The CDR3 reads CASSLYSHLEAQHF. The CDR3 DNA reads TGTGCCAGCAGTTTATACAGTCACTTAGAGGCCCAGCATTTT. The chain links TRBV28 to TRBJ1-5, with D hard to call. V was clipped by 1 base and J by 11 bases, with 15 bases between them. Germline loops: CDR1 MDHEN, CDR2 SYDVKM. CDR3 length equals 14 residues.